The 25 T cell receptor beta chains presented below share a single source sample, sequenced in a study of blood T cell repertoires in COVID-19. Sequencing was performed with immunoSEQ multiplex PCR; in TCRdb, only in-frame clones are kept and a portion is missing. The repertoire has approximately 92,000 clones, 60% to 85% of them found once; the top ten carry around 9%. The sequenced sample consisted of peripheral blood. All receptors derive from a man aged 45-60 years who had recovered from COVID-19.

The table lists this clone with a few counts. The chain carries TRBV7-9 and TRBJ2-1; 12 positions agree with TRBD2. From germline, CDR1 is SEHNR and CDR2 FQNEAQ (reference sequence). This CDR3 is 16 amino acids long. Trimming removed 8 bases from V and 8 bases from J; junction bases left unmatched: 13. CDR3 sequence reads: CASGLAGTMPSHEQFF. Written as DNA, the CDR3 is TGTGCCAGCGGACTAGCGGGAACGATGCCCTCCCATGAGCAGTTCTTC.

V gene TRBV9 combines with J gene TRBJ2-1, with D perhaps matching TRBD2 (6 bases). Trimming removed 3 bases at V and 8 bases at J, with 12 bases between. The CDR3 has 13 residues. Looked up from germline, CDR1 is SGDLS and CDR2 is YYNGEE. The CDR3 DNA reads as TGTGCCAGCAGCGCCACGGGGGTAGATGAGCAGTTCTTC. This translates into CASSATGVDEQFF.

The V call is TRBV6-5, the J call TRBJ1-2, with D perhaps matching TRBD1 (5 bases). This CDR3 contains 13 residues. Germline CDR1 and CDR2: MNHEY and SVGAGI. Trimming took 5 bases from V and 6 from J, leaving 13 bases between them. CDR3 loop: CASSKTQGDGYTF. CDR3 coding DNA: TGTGCCAGCAGTAAGACACAAGGGGATGGCTACACCTTC.

In this sample, this clone turned up once. This sequence joins TRBV20-1 and TRBJ2-1, with a weak D call TRBD2 (7 bases). CDR1 DFQATT and CDR2 SNEGSKA come from the germline V gene (reference sequence). The CDR3 covers 11 residues. This CDR3 reads CSGGRYNEQFF. CDR3 DNA: TGCAGCGGGGGGCGATACAATGAGCAGTTCTTC.

J is TRBJ2-6 and V is TRBV10-3; TRBD1 aligns across 8 bases. V dropped 6 bases and J dropped 11; count of bases not matched to a gene: 15. The CDR3 is 16 amino acids. Germline V gene data show CDR1 as ENHRY and CDR2 as SYGVKD. CDR3 sequence: CAISYQGQGKEDVLTF. CDR3 nucleotide sequence: TGTGCCATCAGCTATCAAGGACAGGGCAAGGAAGACGTCCTGACTTTC.

The chain employs TRBV6-5 and TRBJ2-7; D not resolved. Germline V gives CDR1 MNHEY, CDR2 SVGAGI. The V end was cut by 6 bases, the J end by 3 bases, with 12 bases between. There are 13 residues in the CDR3. CDR3 in DNA: TGTGCCAGCAGAACAGACACTCACTACGAGCAGTACTTC. Translated: CASRTDTHYEQYF.

This sequence joins TRBV5-1 and TRBJ2-3, with TRBD2 matching 8 bases. The CDR3 spans 18 residues. Unmatched junction bases numbered 16, after V lost 2 bases and J lost 5 bases. The germline V gene has CDR1 SGHRS and CDR2 YFSETQ. CDR3 protein: CASSFRPGGPDSVDTQYF. The CDR3 region has the DNA TGCGCCAGCAGCTTTCGACCGGGGGGGCCAGATTCGGTAGATACGCAGTATTTT.

The chain is built from TRBV5-4 and TRBJ2-7; maybe TRBD2 (5 bases). There are 14 residues in the CDR3. The germline V gene has CDR1 SGHNT and CDR2 YYREEE (reference sequence). V gave up 1 base and J gave up 5 bases, with 13 bases separating them. The CDR3 nucleotides read TGTGCCAGCAGCTTGAACCGGGGAACCCACGAGCAGTACTTC. This sequence encodes CASSLNRGTHEQYF.

V and J are TRBV13 and TRBJ1-2, with D perhaps TRBD1 (6 bases). The CDR3 loop spans 16 amino acids. The germline V and J ends were trimmed by 6 bases and 3 bases, with 20 bases remaining between them. From germline, CDR1 is PRHDT and CDR2 FYEKMQ (reference sequence). DNA of the CDR3: TGTGCCAGCAGGGGTAATCTGGGACGGACAGACTATGGCTACACCTTC. It specifies CASRGNLGRTDYGYTF.

The chain joins TRBV5-1 to TRBJ1-3; 7 nucleotides line up with TRBD1. The CDR3 contains 15 residues. Germline assignment: CDR1 SGHRS and CDR2 YFSETQ. The trim removed 5 bases at V and 2 bases at J, leaving 7 bases unmatched. The CDR3 region has the DNA TGCGCCAGCAGTACAACAGGGGCTCCTGGAAACACCATATATTTT. It encodes CASSTTGAPGNTIYF.

This clone was detected a few times. V usage is TRBV12-5 and J usage is TRBJ2-7, with 9 bases fitting TRBD2. This CDR3 contains 19 residues. The V gene's germline CDR1 is LGHNT and CDR2 FRNRAP. V shed 7 bases and J 4 bases; nucleotides not matched to a gene: 23. CDR3 in DNA: TGTGCTAGTGACACTCCGTTGGTAGCGGGAGCATATGTGATATACGAGCAGTACTTC. Its protein product is CASDTPLVAGAYVIYEQYF.

This sequence joins TRBV5-1 and TRBJ2-2; the match to TRBD2 covers 9 bases. CDR1 is SGHRS and CDR2 is YFSETQ in the germline V gene. Germline trimming cut 2 bases from V and 5 bases from J; bases unmatched to any gene: 7. There are 16 residues in the CDR3. This CDR3 is CASSFLSGRRTGELFF. For the CDR3, the DNA is TGCGCCAGCAGCTTTCTTAGCGGGAGACGTACCGGGGAGCTGTTTTTT.

This clone has only one observation. The chain carries TRBV19 and TRBJ2-7, with 9 bases lining up with TRBD1. J lost 3 bases, V lost 3 bases, and 9 bases had no gene match. Germline V gene sequence: CDR1 LNHDA, CDR2 SQIVND (reference sequence). CDR3 length: 16 amino acids. The CDR3 reads CASSIEPGQGNYEQYF. The CDR3 DNA follows: TGTGCCAGTAGTATTGAACCGGGACAGGGAAACTACGAGCAGTACTTC.

There are a few counts of this clone. This chain links TRBV6-5 with TRBJ2-3; 7 bases match TRBD2. V lost 7 bases and J lost 0; bases outside the gene matches: 4. CDR1 and CDR2 (germline): MNHEY, SVGAGI. CDR3 length: 14 amino acids. This chain's CDR3 is CASIGGGSTDTQYF. In DNA form, the CDR3 reads TGTGCCAGCATCGGCGGGGGAAGCACAGATACGCAGTATTTT.

The genes are TRBV12-3 or TRBV12-4 and TRBJ1-6, with 7 bases lining up with TRBD1. This CDR3 has 13 amino acids. Trimming at V came to 5 bases and at J to 7 bases, leaving 2 bases not matched to a gene. CDR3 amino acids: CASSPGGNSPLHF. The CDR3 nucleotides are TGTGCCAGCAGTCCAGGGGGGAATTCACCCCTCCACTTT.

The chain carries TRBV5-1 and TRBJ2-7; TRBD1 matches 10 bases. J was trimmed by 2 bases and V by 3 bases; bases with no gene match: 2. Germline V gene lookup returns CDR1 SGHRS and CDR2 YFSETQ. This CDR3 spans 14 amino acids. This CDR3 reads CASSSGTGAYEQYF. The CDR3 DNA sequence: TGCGCCAGCAGCTCCGGGACAGGGGCCTACGAGCAGTACTTC.

In DNA, the CDR3 is TGTGCCAGCAGTCCCTCTAGCGGGGGGGCCTTAAACATTCAGTACTTC. This codes for CASSPSSGGALNIQYF. V usage is TRBV11-3 and J usage is TRBJ2-4; 12 bases align to TRBD2. CDR1 SGHNT and CDR2 YENEEA come from the germline V gene. The CDR3 loop spans 16 amino acids. J was trimmed by 6 bases and V by 6 bases; bases with no gene match: 9.

This sequence joins TRBV7-2 and TRBJ2-6; 12 positions agree with TRBD1. CDR3 length: 19 amino acids. V dropped 1 base and J dropped 2; count of bases not matched to a gene: 6. Germline V gives CDR1 SGHTA, CDR2 FQGNSA. CDR3 sequence (DNA): TGTGCCAGCAGCTTAGAGAGGGACAGGGGGCGAACTGGGGCCAACGTCCTGACTTTC. Translating it yields CASSLERDRGRTGANVLTF. Full variable domain (outside the CDR3, taken from reference TRBV7-2 and TRBJ2-6): GAGVSQSPSNKVTEKGKDVELRCDPISGHTALYWYRQSLGQGLEFLIYFQGNSAPDKSGLPSDRFSAERTGGSVSTLTIQRTQQEDSAVYLCASSLERDRGRTGANVLTFGAGSRLTVL.

J is TRBJ2-7 and V is TRBV24-1; D may be TRBD1 (5 bases). V lost 4 bases, J lost 6 bases, and 12 bases lay in between. The length of the CDR3 is 13 residues. Germline V gene sequence: CDR1 KGHDR, CDR2 SFDVKD. CDR3 coding DNA: TGTGCCACCAGTGACCCTAGACAGCGCGAGCAGTACTTC. Translated, it gives CATSDPRQREQYF.

This chain joins TRBV18 and TRBJ2-1; 9 nucleotides align to TRBD2. This CDR3 has 17 residues. Looked up from germline, CDR1 is KGHSH and CDR2 is LQKENI. The trim removed 3 bases at V and 3 bases at J, leaving 9 bases unmatched. The CDR3 DNA follows: TGTGCCAGCTCACCTCCCGAGGGACTAGCCATCTACAATGAGCAGTTCTTC. As protein: CASSPPEGLAIYNEQFF.

A single count supports this clone. V and J are TRBV18 and TRBJ1-1; 7 positions agree with TRBD1. The CDR3 has 15 amino acids. Trimming cost V 2 bases and J 5 bases; bases outside gene matches: 8. In germline, CDR1 is KGHSH, CDR2 LQKENI. CDR3 sequence (DNA): TGTGCCAGCTCACCAGCCCAGGGGGAATATACTGAAGCTTTCTTT. Translating it yields CASSPAQGEYTEAFF.

Note on this clone: The junction shows a germline mismatch at one end, possibly a read error. The chain links TRBV7-9 to TRBJ1-6, with a weak D call TRBD1 (6 bases). The CDR3 has 14 residues. The germline CDR1 and CDR2 sequences are SEHNR and FQNEAQ (reference sequence). The CDR3 DNA is TGTGCCAGCAGCTTAACAGGGAATAAATCACCCCTCCACTTT. Translated, it gives CASSLTGNKSPLHF.

This chain links TRBV7-2 with TRBJ1-2; D is undetermined. V was shortened by 3 bases and J by 8 bases, with 13 bases between the two germline ends. Looked up from germline, CDR1 is SGHTA and CDR2 is FQGNSA. The CDR3 is 13 residues long. CDR3 DNA sequence: TGTGCCAGCAGCTTCCGTCGGGGAGACGGCTACACCTTC. Encoded protein: CASSFRRGDGYTF.

This clone has a count of ten or more. The chain joins TRBV9 to TRBJ1-3, with D unclear. In germline, CDR1 is SGDLS, CDR2 YYNGEE. V was cut by 3 bases and J by 4 bases, with 14 bases left in between. The length of the CDR3 is 15 residues. In DNA, the CDR3 is TGTGCCAGCAGCGCCGGGTCGGGAGGGGGAAACACCATATATTTT. This translates into CASSAGSGGGNTIYF.

V gene TRBV5-4 combines with J gene TRBJ1-3, with 9 positions matching TRBD1. CDR3 length: 15 residues. Germline loops: CDR1 SGHNT, CDR2 YYREEE (reference sequence). Unmatched junction bases numbered 0, after V lost 0 bases and J lost 2 bases. CDR3 region: CASSLGQGAGNTIYF. The CDR3 bases are TGTGCCAGCAGCTTGGGACAGGGGGCTGGAAACACCATATATTTT.